This T cell receptor beta chain was identified in a study of blood T cell repertoires in COVID-19. Overall study context: Both acute and convalescent COVID-19 samples were obtained from the United States, Italy and Spain. From T cells, B-cell-depleted T cells, or PBMCs came the material, which was cDNA or gDNA.

V trimming: 1 base; J trimming: 5 bases; junction bases outside the gene matches: 19. From germline, CDR1 is SGHTA and CDR2 FQGNSA. This CDR3 has 19 amino acids. Authors' methods: Estimation of nucleated cell counts was performed using reference gene primer amplification. Clones were read by immunoSEQ multiplex PCR, and TCRdb kept only the in-frame ones, dropping some. For V, J and clone size, that table is used; D and trimming come from the DNA. The sample has about 140,000 clones, around nine tenths seen once; the top ten hold about 5.6%. The sequencing input was peripheral blood. This chain links TRBV7-2 with TRBJ2-7, with 8 bases aligning to TRBD2. This sequence originates from a human donor in a cohort sampled during active COVID-19. The CDR3 DNA is TGTGCCAGCAGCTTAGACCTACTCCGGGAGGGCAACCAAGACCACGAGCAGTACTTC. It specifies CASSLDLLREGNQDHEQYF.